This section outlines one T cell receptor (beta chain) sequence together with its context. Mismatch with germline at one junction end may stem from a read error. The data were taken from a study of T-cell reconstitution after alpha-beta-depleted transplantation in children. A library of TCRbeta sequences, prepared with unique molecular identifiers, was generated. MiXCR, run by TCRdb on the PCR reads, gives a single entry per CDR3 protein. Here the sample spans about 610,000 distinct CDR3 sequences, about 10% being singletons. The receptor comes from a human donor who donated a stem cell graft to a child with acute myeloid leukemia. The sequences come from PBMCs from the stem cell graft donor, collected from the stem cell graft.

In DNA form, the CDR3 reads TGTGCCAGTAGTATGGAAGGGCTCTTC. Amino acids: CASSMEGLF. The chain employs TRBV19 and TRBJ2-1; D uncertain. This CDR3 has 9 residues. Germline CDR1 is LNHDA and CDR2 is SQIVND (reference sequence).